Below are 31 T cell receptor beta chains sequenced from a single sample in a study of beta chain features in type 1 diabetes. The isolated RNA, all of it, was reverse transcribed, so expressed TCRB transcripts were what got sequenced. Clones were read by immunoSEQ multiplex PCR, and TCRdb kept only the in-frame ones, dropping some. The sample records about 620,000 clones, 15% being singletons. Sequencing was done on a sample of naive CD4+ T cells from blood. The receptors here all came from a man between 18 and 35 years old in good health.

This clone occurred a few times. V gene TRBV29-1 combines with J gene TRBJ1-1; unclear D gene. This CDR3 is 14 amino acids long. CDR1 and CDR2 (germline): SQVTM, ANQGSEA. Trimming removed 7 bases at V and 2 bases at J, with 17 bases between. CDR3 DNA sequence: TGCAGCGGCTATCCCATGAGGGTTAACACTGAAGCTTTCTTT. Amino acid sequence: CSGYPMRVNTEAFF.

This clone was observed a few times. The V call is TRBV15, the J call TRBJ2-1; 10 nucleotides line up with TRBD1. CDR1 LNHNV and CDR2 YYDKDF come from the germline V gene (reference sequence). The CDR3 is made up of 15 amino acids. Trimming took 4 bases from V and 4 from J; bases not matched to a gene: 4. In DNA form, the CDR3 reads TGTGCCACCAGCACGACAGGGGGCCGGTACAATGAGCAGTTCTTC. Its translation is CATSTTGGRYNEQFF.

This clone has a single count. The chain links TRBV15 to TRBJ1-1, with TRBD1 matching 10 bases. V lost 8 bases and J lost 4; bases outside the gene matches: 4. Germline CDR1 is LNHNV and CDR2 is YYDKDF (reference sequence). This CDR3 contains 13 residues. CDR3 loop: CATDRGRSTEAFF. The CDR3 DNA follows: TGTGCCACCGACAGGGGGCGTTCCACTGAAGCTTTCTTT.

The DNA of the CDR3 is TGCGCCAGCAGCCAAGAACCAGGGCCTGGAAACACCATATATTTT. Translating it yields CASSQEPGPGNTIYF. V usage is TRBV4-1 and J usage is TRBJ1-3; a possible D gene is TRBD1 (5 bases). Trimming cost V 0 bases and J 2 bases, with 8 bases left between them. Germline CDR1 and CDR2: MGHRA and YSYEKL. This CDR3 comprises 15 residues.

This clone was observed a few times. V and J are TRBV9 and TRBJ2-1, with a weak D call TRBD1 (6 bases). Per the germline V gene, CDR1 is SGDLS and CDR2 is YYNGEE. This CDR3 is built from 15 residues. The V end lost 0 bases, the J end lost 5 bases, and 12 bases lay between the germline ends. In DNA, the CDR3 is TGTGCCAGCAGCGTAGAAGTACAGGGAAACAATGAGCAGTTCTTC. It codes for CASSVEVQGNNEQFF.

Regarding this clone: Additional DNA sequences in this sample encode the identical CDR3. The chain uses TRBV7-9 and TRBJ2-2; possible D gene TRBD2, 6 bases. The CDR3 loop spans 15 amino acids. With 1 base removed from V and 4 bases from J, the gap between germline ends came to 10 bases. The germline V gene encodes CDR1 SEHNR and CDR2 FQNEAQ (reference sequence). CDR3 DNA sequence: TGTGCCAGCAGCTTAGTACGGGGAGGCACCGGGGAGCTGTTTTTT. This encodes CASSLVRGGTGELFF.

The CDR3 nucleotides are TGTGCCAGCAGCCAAGGGCAAGAGACCCAGTACTTC. It is translated as CASSQGQETQYF. V usage is TRBV7-9 and J usage is TRBJ2-5; D call uncertain. Germline V gene lookup returns CDR1 SEHNR and CDR2 FQNEAQ (reference sequence). The CDR3 extends over 12 amino acids. V was pared by 5 bases and J by 2 bases, with 6 bases between.

J is TRBJ2-5 and V is TRBV27; D is undetermined. CDR3 length equals 14 residues. The germline V gene has CDR1 MNHEY and CDR2 SMNVEV (reference sequence). V was pared by 5 bases and J by 4 bases, with 14 bases between. The CDR3 spells CASSGRQSGETQYF. The CDR3 DNA is TGTGCCAGCAGTGGCAGGCAGTCGGGAGAGACCCAGTACTTC.

A few counts support this clone. The rearrangement links TRBV19 to TRBJ2-1, with D perhaps matching TRBD2 (5 bases). CDR1 and CDR2 from the germline V gene are LNHDA and SQIVND (reference sequence). The ends were cut back, 5 bases at V and 2 bases at J, with 13 bases in the middle. This CDR3 comprises 15 residues. The CDR3: CASSPRSVTYNEQFF. The CDR3 bases are TGTGCCAGTAGTCCCCGTAGCGTCACCTACAATGAGCAGTTCTTC.

For the CDR3, the DNA is TGCGCCAGCAGTCAGGTGGGCAGGGCAATGGCTTTCTACAATGAGCAGTTCTTC. As protein: CASSQVGRAMAFYNEQFF. J is TRBJ2-1 and V is TRBV23-1; maybe TRBD1 (5 bases). TRBV23-1 is an ORF for which the function is uncertain. The CDR3 runs to 18 residues. V was shortened by 3 bases and J by 3 bases, with 21 bases between the two germline ends.

This sequence joins TRBV5-1 and TRBJ1-1; TRBD1 might be the D (5 bases). The V end lost 4 bases, the J end lost 1 base, and 11 bases lay between the germline ends. The CDR3 spans 14 residues. Germline V gene data show CDR1 as SGHRS and CDR2 as YFSETQ. The CDR3 DNA reads TGCGCCAGCAGCCGGACCCAGGGGAACACTGAAGCTTTCTTT. It codes for CASSRTQGNTEAFF.

The chain carries TRBV7-2 and TRBJ1-2; possible D gene TRBD1, 6 bases. The length of the CDR3 is 14 residues. With 5 bases removed from V and 5 bases from J, the gap between germline ends came to 15 bases. Looked up from germline, CDR1 is SGHTA and CDR2 is FQGNSA. The CDR3 DNA follows: TGTGCCAGCAGCGCACAGGGTTCCCCTTATGGCTACACCTTC. Its translation: CASSAQGSPYGYTF.

This clone showed up just a few times. The V and J genes are TRBV28 and TRBJ2-2; a possible D gene is TRBD1 (6 bases). This CDR3 is 16 amino acids long. The V and J ends lost 5 bases and 1 base respectively, with 14 bases between them. CDR1 and CDR2 from the germline V gene are MDHEN and SYDVKM. The CDR3 coding sequence is TGTGCCAGCAGTCCCCCGACAGGACTGAACACCGGGGAGCTGTTTTTT. Protein sequence: CASSPPTGLNTGELFF.

This clone occurred a few times. The J gene is TRBJ2-7, the V gene TRBV18; 7 positions agree with TRBD1. This CDR3 is 15 amino acids long. Trimming at V came to 5 bases and at J to 4 bases, leaving 11 bases not matched to a gene. Germline CDR1 is KGHSH and CDR2 is LQKENI. Here the CDR3 reads CASSSDRVLSYEQYF. The CDR3 coding sequence is TGTGCCAGCTCAAGTGACAGGGTACTATCTTACGAGCAGTACTTC.

The J gene is TRBJ1-5, the V gene TRBV7-2, with D hard to call. Germline loops: CDR1 SGHTA, CDR2 FQGNSA. The CDR3 runs to 15 residues. Trimming cost V 5 bases and J 4 bases, with 15 bases left between them. The CDR3 DNA is TGTGCCAGCAGCCCCGGTCTGTCTAGAAATCAGCCCCAGCATTTT. Its protein is CASSPGLSRNQPQHF.

V usage is TRBV7-2 and J usage is TRBJ2-6, with D hard to call. Trimming took 1 base from V and 0 from J, leaving 10 bases between them. The germline gives CDR1 SGHTA, CDR2 FQGNSA. The CDR3 is 17 residues long. The CDR3 spells CASSLVGSSSGANVLTF. CDR3 sequence (DNA): TGTGCCAGCAGCTTAGTTGGGTCCAGCTCTGGGGCCAACGTCCTGACTTTC. Full variable domain (outside the CDR3, taken from reference TRBV7-2 and TRBJ2-6): GAGVSQSPSNKVTEKGKDVELRCDPISGHTALYWYRQSLGQGLEFLIYFQGNSAPDKSGLPSDRFSAERTGGSVSTLTIQRTQQEDSAVYLCASSLVGSSSGANVLTFGAGSRLTVL.

The chain uses TRBV7-9 and TRBJ1-5; D possibly corresponds to TRBD1 (5 bases). V gave up 10 bases and J gave up 0 bases, with 10 bases separating them. This CDR3 has 13 residues. Germline V gene lookup returns CDR1 SEHNR and CDR2 FQNEAQ (reference sequence). The CDR3 protein is CAIGTISNQPQHF. CDR3 coding DNA: TGTGCCATAGGGACCATTAGCAATCAGCCCCAGCATTTT.

The rearrangement links TRBV10-3 to TRBJ2-1, with D possibly matching TRBD1 (6 bases). V was clipped by 6 bases and J by 4 bases, with 10 bases between them. Per germline, CDR1 ENHRY and CDR2 SYGVKD. The CDR3 covers 13 residues. CDR3 sequence (DNA): TGTGCCATCAGGGGAGACAGGTACAATGAGCAGTTCTTC. Encoded protein: CAIRGDRYNEQFF.

This sequence joins TRBV9 and TRBJ1-2, with D maybe TRBD1 (6 bases). V was cut by 0 bases and J by 6 bases, with 15 bases left in between. CDR1 is SGDLS and CDR2 is YYNGEE in the germline V gene. The CDR3 totals 15 residues. The CDR3 spells CASSVDTGTTDGYTF. Written as DNA, the CDR3 is TGTGCCAGCAGCGTAGATACAGGGACCACGGATGGCTACACCTTC.

J is TRBJ2-5 and V is TRBV6-1; TRBD2 agrees at 7 bases. V lost 7 bases and J lost 4; bases outside the gene matches: 6. Germline loops: CDR1 MNHNS, CDR2 SASEGT. This CDR3 contains 13 residues. The DNA of the CDR3 is TGTGCCAGCACCGGAGCGGGAAGAGAGACCCAGTACTTC. Its translation: CASTGAGRETQYF.

This clone came up a few times. V usage is TRBV19 and J usage is TRBJ2-1; D ambiguous. CDR3 length equals 13 residues. V lost 7 bases to trimming and J lost 7 bases, with 14 bases between them. Germline CDR1 and CDR2: LNHDA and SQIVND (reference sequence). CDR3 amino acids: CASTPVLGNEQFF. The CDR3 bases are TGTGCCAGTACCCCCGTCCTGGGGAATGAGCAGTTCTTC.

The V and J genes are TRBV19 and TRBJ2-3, with 10 bases lining up with TRBD1. The CDR3 is made up of 13 amino acids. Germline V gene sequence: CDR1 LNHDA, CDR2 SQIVND (reference sequence). With 8 bases clipped from V and 5 bases from J, the junction kept 4 bases outside the gene matches. The CDR3: CASPGQGIDTQYF. The CDR3 DNA follows: TGTGCCAGTCCGGGACAGGGGATAGATACGCAGTATTTT.

V and J are TRBV25-1 and TRBJ1-4; D unclear. The CDR3 spans 12 residues. V lost 2 bases and J 11 bases, leaving 9 bases between the germline ends. In germline, CDR1 is MGHDK, CDR2 SYGVNS. The CDR3 sequence: CASSEPRRKLFF. The CDR3 DNA follows: TGTGCCAGCAGTGAACCCAGGAGGAAACTGTTTTTT.

This clone was seen a single time. This sequence joins TRBV2 and TRBJ1-1, with D tentatively TRBD1 (5 bases). The V end was cut by 5 bases, the J end by 1 base, with 11 bases between. This CDR3 is built from 14 residues. CDR1 and CDR2 from the germline V gene are SNHLY and FYNNEI. Here the CDR3 DNA reads TGTGCCAGCAGTCTACTAAGGGGGAACACTGAAGCTTTCTTT. As protein: CASSLLRGNTEAFF.

This clone was detected a few times. The rearrangement links TRBV10-3 to TRBJ1-2; 8 bases match TRBD1. Per germline, CDR1 ENHRY and CDR2 SYGVKD. This CDR3 has 14 amino acids. The V gene end was trimmed by 6 bases and the J gene end by 5 bases; junction bases not matched to a gene: 8. CDR3 sequence: CAISRQGSDYGYTF. In DNA form, the CDR3 reads TGTGCCATCAGCCGACAGGGGTCCGATTATGGCTACACCTTC.

This clone was counted between two and nine times. This rearrangement joins TRBV27 to TRBJ2-1, with 7 nucleotides matching TRBD2. With 1 base clipped from V and 3 bases from J, the junction kept 6 bases outside the gene matches. The CDR3 has 16 residues. Per germline, CDR1 MNHEY and CDR2 SMNVEV (reference sequence). CDR3 protein: CASSLYGTNIYNEQFF. CDR3 bases: TGTGCCAGCAGTTTATATGGGACTAACATCTACAATGAGCAGTTCTTC.

This clone was seen a few times. V usage is TRBV5-1 and J usage is TRBJ2-5; 11 nucleotides agree with TRBD2. The CDR3 has 16 residues. Unmatched junction bases numbered 9, after V lost 4 bases and J lost 4 bases. Germline V gene data show CDR1 as SGHRS and CDR2 as YFSETQ. This CDR3 is CASSPTSGGPGETQYF. The CDR3 DNA is TGCGCCAGCAGCCCTACTAGCGGGGGTCCGGGAGAGACCCAGTACTTC.

This clone was counted between two and nine times. The chain employs TRBV4-3 and TRBJ2-4; 7 nucleotides agree with TRBD1. Trimming at V came to 0 bases and at J to 0 bases, leaving 11 bases not matched to a gene. Germline lookup yields CDR1 LGHNA and CDR2 YSLEER. The CDR3 consists of 19 residues. The CDR3 sequence is CASSQDGTVSQLAKNIQYF. CDR3 nucleotide sequence: TGCGCCAGCAGCCAAGACGGGACAGTAAGCCAACTAGCCAAAAACATTCAGTACTTC.

This clone occurred a few times. Here the CDR3 DNA reads TGTGCCAGCAGTTTACGGCTGATTGGGGGGAGAGAGACCCAGTACTTC. This encodes CASSLRLIGGRETQYF. V and J are TRBV27 and TRBJ2-5, with D possibly matching TRBD2 (6 bases). Germline assignment: CDR1 MNHEY and CDR2 SMNVEV (reference sequence). The CDR3 is 16 residues long. The V gene lost 2 bases and the J gene lost 4 bases, with 17 bases spanning the gap.

The chain is built from TRBV20-1 and TRBJ2-1, with D unclear. Trimming stripped 3 bases from V and 5 bases from J, with 5 bases between. This CDR3 is 11 amino acids long. Germline values: CDR1 DFQATT, CDR2 SNEGSKA (reference sequence). The CDR3 loop reads CSARMDNEQFF. CDR3 DNA sequence: TGCAGTGCTAGGATGGACAATGAGCAGTTCTTC.

This rearrangement joins TRBV5-1 to TRBJ1-1; no clear D. This CDR3 is 15 amino acids long. V was clipped by 4 bases and J by 1 base, with 14 bases between them. Per the germline V gene, CDR1 is SGHRS and CDR2 is YFSETQ. CDR3 region: CASSPSRRTNTEAFF. As DNA, the CDR3 is TGCGCCAGCAGCCCAAGTCGAAGGACGAACACTGAAGCTTTCTTT. Based on the CDR3 plus reference TRBV5-1 and TRBJ1-1, the full variable domain is KAGVTQTPRYLIKTRGQQVTLSCSPISGHRSVSWYQQTPGQGLQFLFEYFSETQRNKGNFPGRFSGRQFSNSRSEMNVSTLELGDSALYLCASSPSRRTNTEAFFGQGTRLTVV.